This T cell receptor beta chain came from a study of blood T cell repertoires in COVID-19. Authors' analysis steps: Reference gene primer amplification in the assay estimated nucleated cell counts. The data were produced by immunoSEQ multiplex PCR, yet TCRdb's version contains in-frame clones alone and is incomplete. The V and J calls and clone size were taken over from that table, and D and trimming were inferred from the DNA. The sample lists under 350,000 clones, 80% to 90% seen once, with approximately 10% in the top ten. As regards this clone: Other DNA sequences of this sample code for an identical CDR3.

Germline loops: CDR1 SGHNT, CDR2 YYREEE (reference sequence). V shed 2 bases and J 1 base; nucleotides not matched to a gene: 2. CDR3 length equals 15 residues. The sequenced material came from peripheral blood. The chain employs TRBV5-4 and TRBJ1-3; TRBD1 matches 8 bases. This TCR was recovered from an older woman with acute or convalescent COVID-19. This CDR3 is CASSFTGGSGNTIYF. CDR3 bases: TGTGCCAGCAGCTTTACAGGGGGTTCTGGAAACACCATATATTTT.